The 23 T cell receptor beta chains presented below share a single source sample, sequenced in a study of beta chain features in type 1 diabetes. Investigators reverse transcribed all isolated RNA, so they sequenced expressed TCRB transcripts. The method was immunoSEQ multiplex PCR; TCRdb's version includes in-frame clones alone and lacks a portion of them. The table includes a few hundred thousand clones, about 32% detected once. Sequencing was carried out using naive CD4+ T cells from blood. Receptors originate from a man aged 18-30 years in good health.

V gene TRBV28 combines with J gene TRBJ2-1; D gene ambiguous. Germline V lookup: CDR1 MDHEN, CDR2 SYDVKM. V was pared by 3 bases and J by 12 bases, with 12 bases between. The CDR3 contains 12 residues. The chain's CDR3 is CASSLKGLGQFF. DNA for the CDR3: TGTGCCAGCAGTTTGAAAGGGTTAGGGCAGTTCTTC.

This CDR3 is CASSPGTATGQTQYF. The CDR3 nucleotides read TGTGCCAGCAGCCCGGGGACAGCTACTGGGCAGACCCAGTACTTC. The chain links TRBV11-2 to TRBJ2-5, with 7 bases that match TRBD1. The germline CDR1 and CDR2 sequences are SGHAT and FQNNGV. V gave up 5 bases and J gave up 6 bases; unmatched junction bases: 12. The CDR3 has 15 amino acids.

This CDR3 is CASSLASYSGANVLTF. DNA of the CDR3: TGTGCCAGCAGTTTGGCCAGCTACTCTGGGGCCAACGTCCTGACTTTC. The chain employs TRBV27 and TRBJ2-6; no firm D call. This CDR3 has 16 residues. Trimming cost V 3 bases and J 0 bases, with 9 bases left between them. CDR1 is MNHEY and CDR2 is SMNVEV in the germline V gene (reference sequence).

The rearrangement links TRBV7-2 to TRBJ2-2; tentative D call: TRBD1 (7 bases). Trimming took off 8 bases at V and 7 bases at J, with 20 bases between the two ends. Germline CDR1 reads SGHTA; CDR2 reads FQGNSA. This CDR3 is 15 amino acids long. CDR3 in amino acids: CASSQSGRGDGELFF. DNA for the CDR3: TGTGCCAGCTCCCAGTCCGGCAGGGGGGACGGGGAGCTGTTTTTT.

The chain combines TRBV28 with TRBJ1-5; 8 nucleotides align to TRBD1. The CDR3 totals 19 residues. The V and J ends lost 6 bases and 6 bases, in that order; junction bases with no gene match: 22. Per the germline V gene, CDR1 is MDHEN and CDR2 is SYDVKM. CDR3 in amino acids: CASRGYPRQGAPSGQPQHF. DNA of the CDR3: TGTGCCAGCAGGGGGTACCCTAGGCAGGGGGCGCCGAGTGGTCAGCCCCAGCATTTT.

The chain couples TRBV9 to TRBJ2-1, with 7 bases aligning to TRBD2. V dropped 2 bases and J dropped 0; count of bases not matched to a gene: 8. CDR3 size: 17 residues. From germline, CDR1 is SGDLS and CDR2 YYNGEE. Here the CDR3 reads CASSVGLVPSSYNEQFF. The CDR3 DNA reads TGTGCCAGCAGCGTCGGACTAGTCCCTAGCTCCTACAATGAGCAGTTCTTC.

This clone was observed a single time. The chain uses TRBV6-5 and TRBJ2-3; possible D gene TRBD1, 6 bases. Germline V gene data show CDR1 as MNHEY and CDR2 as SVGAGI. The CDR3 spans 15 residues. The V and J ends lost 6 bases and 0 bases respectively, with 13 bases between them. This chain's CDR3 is CASRPQGSSTDTQYF. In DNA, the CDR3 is TGTGCCAGCAGACCCCAGGGGTCTAGCACAGATACGCAGTATTTT.

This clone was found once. The CDR3 region is CAGWTAMNTEAFF. The DNA of the CDR3 is TGTGCCGGATGGACAGCCATGAACACTGAAGCTTTCTTT. The V call is TRBV30, the J call TRBJ1-1, with D perhaps matching TRBD1 (6 bases). Germline CDR1 reads GTSNPN; CDR2 reads SVGIG (reference sequence). CDR3 length equals 13 residues. V was clipped by 8 bases and J by 0 bases, with 13 bases between them.

In DNA, the CDR3 is TGTGCCTGGAGTGTTAGCGGGATTTCAGATACGCAGTATTTT. The encoded protein is CAWSVSGISDTQYF. This chain links TRBV30 with TRBJ2-3; 8 nucleotides line up with TRBD2. V was clipped by 0 bases and J by 4 bases; unmatched bases: 3. From germline, CDR1 is GTSNPN and CDR2 SVGIG (reference sequence). The CDR3 is 14 residues long.

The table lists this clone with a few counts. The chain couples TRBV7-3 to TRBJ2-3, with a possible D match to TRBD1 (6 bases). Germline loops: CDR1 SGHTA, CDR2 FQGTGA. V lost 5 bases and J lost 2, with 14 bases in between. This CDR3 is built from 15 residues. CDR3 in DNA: TGTGCCAGCAGCCTGGGTGGGGGACACACAGATACGCAGTATTTT. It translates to CASSLGGGHTDTQYF.

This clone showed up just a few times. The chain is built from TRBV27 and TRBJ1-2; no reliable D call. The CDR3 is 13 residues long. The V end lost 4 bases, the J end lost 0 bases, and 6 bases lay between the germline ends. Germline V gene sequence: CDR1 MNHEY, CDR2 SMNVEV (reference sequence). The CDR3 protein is CASSSDSNYGYTF. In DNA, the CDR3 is TGTGCCAGCAGTTCCGATTCTAACTATGGCTACACCTTC.

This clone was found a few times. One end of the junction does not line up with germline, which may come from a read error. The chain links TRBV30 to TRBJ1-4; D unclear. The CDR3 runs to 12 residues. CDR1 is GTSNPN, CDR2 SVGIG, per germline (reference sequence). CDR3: CAWSVSGAGKAF. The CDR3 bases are TGTGCCTGGAGTGTATCAGGAGCCGGGAAGGCTTTT.

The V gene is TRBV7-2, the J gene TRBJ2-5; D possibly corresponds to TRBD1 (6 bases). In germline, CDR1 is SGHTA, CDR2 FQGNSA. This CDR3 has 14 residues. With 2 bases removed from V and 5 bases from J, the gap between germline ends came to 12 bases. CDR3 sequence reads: CASSLMGAVETQYF. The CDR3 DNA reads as TGTGCCAGCAGCTTAATGGGGGCCGTTGAGACCCAGTACTTC.

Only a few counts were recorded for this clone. This CDR3 reads CASSPRQETTYEQYF. CDR3 sequence (DNA): TGTGCCAGCTCACCGAGGCAGGAGACAACCTACGAGCAGTACTTC. The chain recombines TRBV18 with TRBJ2-7; D remains ambiguous. This CDR3 is 15 amino acids long. V was pared by 3 bases and J by 2 bases, with 14 bases between. Per germline, CDR1 KGHSH and CDR2 LQKENI.

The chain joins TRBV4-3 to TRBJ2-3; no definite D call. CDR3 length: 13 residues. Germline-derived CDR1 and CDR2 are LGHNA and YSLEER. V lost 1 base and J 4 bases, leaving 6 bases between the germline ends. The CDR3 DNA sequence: TGCGCCAGCAGCCAAGTGGAGTCAGATACGCAGTATTTT. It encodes CASSQVESDTQYF.

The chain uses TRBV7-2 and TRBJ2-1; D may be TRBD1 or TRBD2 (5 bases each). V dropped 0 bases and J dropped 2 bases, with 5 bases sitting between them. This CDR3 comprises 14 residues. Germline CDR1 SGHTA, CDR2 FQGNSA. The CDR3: CASSLAGAYNEQFF. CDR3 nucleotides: TGTGCCAGCAGCTTAGCGGGGGCCTACAATGAGCAGTTCTTC.

CDR3 protein: CASSSSRLGGELFF. The CDR3 DNA reads as TGTGCCAGCAGTTCCTCTCGGTTAGGCGGGGAGCTGTTTTTT. J is TRBJ2-2 and V is TRBV27, with unresolved D. V dropped 4 bases and J dropped 7 bases, with 13 bases sitting between them. Germline V gene lookup returns CDR1 MNHEY and CDR2 SMNVEV (reference sequence). The CDR3 is 14 residues long.

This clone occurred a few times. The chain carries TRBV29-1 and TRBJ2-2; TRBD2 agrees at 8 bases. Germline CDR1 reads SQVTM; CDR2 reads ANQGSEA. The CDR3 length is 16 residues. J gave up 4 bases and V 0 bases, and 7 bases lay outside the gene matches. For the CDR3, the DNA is TGCAGCGTTGAAGATCGGGAGGGACCCCCCACCGGGGAGCTGTTTTTT. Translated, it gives CSVEDREGPPTGELFF.

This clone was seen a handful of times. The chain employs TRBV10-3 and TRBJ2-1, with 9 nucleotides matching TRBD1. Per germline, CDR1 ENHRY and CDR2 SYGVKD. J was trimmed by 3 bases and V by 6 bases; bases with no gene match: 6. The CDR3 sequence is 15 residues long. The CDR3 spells CAIRDLGQGYNEQFF. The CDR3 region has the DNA TGTGCCATCAGAGACCTGGGACAGGGCTACAATGAGCAGTTCTTC.

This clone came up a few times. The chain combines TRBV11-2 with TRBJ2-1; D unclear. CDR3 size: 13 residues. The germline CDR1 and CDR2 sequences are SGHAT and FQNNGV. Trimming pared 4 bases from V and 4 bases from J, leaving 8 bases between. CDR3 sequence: CASSSERYNEQFF. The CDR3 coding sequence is TGTGCCAGCAGCTCGGAGAGGTACAATGAGCAGTTCTTC.

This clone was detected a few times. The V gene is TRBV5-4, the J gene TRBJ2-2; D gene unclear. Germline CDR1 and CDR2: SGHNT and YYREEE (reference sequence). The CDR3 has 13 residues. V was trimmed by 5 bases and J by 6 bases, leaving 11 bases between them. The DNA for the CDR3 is TGTGCCAGCAGAGGACGAGGCGCCGGGGAGCTGTTTTTT. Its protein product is CASRGRGAGELFF.

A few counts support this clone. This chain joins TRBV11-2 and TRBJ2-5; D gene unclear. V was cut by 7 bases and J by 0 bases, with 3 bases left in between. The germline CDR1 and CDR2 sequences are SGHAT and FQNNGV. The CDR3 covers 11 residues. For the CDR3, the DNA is TGTGCCAGCATGCACCAAGAGACCCAGTACTTC. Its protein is CASMHQETQYF.

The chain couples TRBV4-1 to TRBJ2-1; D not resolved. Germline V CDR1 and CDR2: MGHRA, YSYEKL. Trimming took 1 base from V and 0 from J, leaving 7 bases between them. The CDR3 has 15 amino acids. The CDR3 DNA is TGCGCCAGCAGCCAAGTTGGGGTCTCCTACAATGAGCAGTTCTTC. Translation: CASSQVGVSYNEQFF.